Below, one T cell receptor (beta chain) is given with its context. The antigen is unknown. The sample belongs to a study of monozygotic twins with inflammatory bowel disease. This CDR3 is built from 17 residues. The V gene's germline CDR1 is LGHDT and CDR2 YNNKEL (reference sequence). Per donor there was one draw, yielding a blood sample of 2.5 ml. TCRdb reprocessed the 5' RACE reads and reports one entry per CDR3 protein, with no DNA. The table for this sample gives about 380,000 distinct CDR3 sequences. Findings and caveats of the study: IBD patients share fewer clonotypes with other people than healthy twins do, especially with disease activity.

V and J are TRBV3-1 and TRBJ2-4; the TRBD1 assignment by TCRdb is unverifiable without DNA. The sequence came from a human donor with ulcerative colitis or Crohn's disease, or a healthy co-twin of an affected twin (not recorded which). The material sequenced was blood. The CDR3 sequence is CASSQGTGGSWINIQYF.